The text below deals with one TCR beta chain. Its antigen remains unidentified. Losses at the gene ends were 8 bases for V and 2 bases for J; bases not matched to a gene: 21. The CDR3 runs 19 residues. Germline CDR1 MDHEN, CDR2 SYDVKM. TCR cDNA, made by 5'RACE template switching, carried an added universal primer site and UMIs. Via MiXCR, TCRdb re-called the 5' RACE reads, giving one row per CDR3 protein. This sample carries approximately 260,000 distinct CDR3 sequences, about 5.2% of them seen once, and the ten largest clones take roughly 3.3%. These data are taken from a study of T cells after yellow fever vaccination. General study findings and limits: Weaker, the secondary response peaked sooner, at day 5 versus 15.

Sequences were derived from CD4+ T cells sorted from PBMCs, sampled on the day of the yellow fever booster vaccination. This chain joins TRBV28 and TRBJ2-5; the match to TRBD2 covers 9 bases. This TCR came from a man younger than 35 who received the YFV17D yellow fever vaccine. The CDR3 nucleotides are TGTGCCAGCTCAGCTCCTTGGGCTAGCGGGGTAATTGATCAAGAGACCCAGTACTTC. It is translated as CASSAPWASGVIDQETQYF.